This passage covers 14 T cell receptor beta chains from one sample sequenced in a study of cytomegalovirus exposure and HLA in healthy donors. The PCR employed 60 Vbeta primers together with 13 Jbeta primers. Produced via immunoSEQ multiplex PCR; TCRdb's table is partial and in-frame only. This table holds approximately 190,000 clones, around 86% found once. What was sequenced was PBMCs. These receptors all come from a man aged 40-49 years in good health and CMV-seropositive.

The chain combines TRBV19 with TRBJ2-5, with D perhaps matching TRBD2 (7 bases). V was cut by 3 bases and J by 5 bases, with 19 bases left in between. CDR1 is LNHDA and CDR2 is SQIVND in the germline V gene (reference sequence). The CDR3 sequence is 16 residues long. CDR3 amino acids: CASSMGGTTRGETQYF. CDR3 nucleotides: TGTGCCAGTAGTATGGGGGGGACTACAAGGGGGGAGACCCAGTACTTC.

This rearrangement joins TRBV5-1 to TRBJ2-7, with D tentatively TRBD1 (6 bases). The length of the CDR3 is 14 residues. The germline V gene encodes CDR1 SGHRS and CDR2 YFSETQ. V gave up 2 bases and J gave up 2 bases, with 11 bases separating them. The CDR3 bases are TGCGCCAGCAGCTTACGGGACACCACCTACGAGCAGTACTTC. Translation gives CASSLRDTTYEQYF.

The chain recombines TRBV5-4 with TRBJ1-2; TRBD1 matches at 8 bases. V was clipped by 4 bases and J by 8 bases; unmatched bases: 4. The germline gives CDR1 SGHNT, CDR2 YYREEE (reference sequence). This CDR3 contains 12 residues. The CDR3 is CASSPDRGGYTF. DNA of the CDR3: TGTGCCAGCAGCCCTGACAGGGGCGGCTACACCTTC. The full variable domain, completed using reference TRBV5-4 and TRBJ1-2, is ETGVTQSPTHLIKTRGQQVTLRCSSQSGHNTVSWYQQALGQGPQFIFQYYREEENGRGNFPPRFSGLQFPNYSSELNVNALELDDSALYLCASSPDRGGYTFGSGTRLTVV.

The CDR3 spells CASSLGPQYEQYF. The CDR3 DNA is TGCGCCAGCAGCTTGGGTCCCCAATACGAGCAGTACTTC. V and J are TRBV5-1 and TRBJ2-7; D is unresolved. Germline CDR1 is SGHRS and CDR2 is YFSETQ. V lost 0 bases and J lost 4, with 8 bases in between. The CDR3 runs 13 residues.

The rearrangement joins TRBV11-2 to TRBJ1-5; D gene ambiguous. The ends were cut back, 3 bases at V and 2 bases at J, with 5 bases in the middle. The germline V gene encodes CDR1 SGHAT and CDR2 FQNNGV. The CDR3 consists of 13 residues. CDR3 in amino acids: CASSFRGNQPQHF. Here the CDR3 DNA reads TGTGCCAGCAGCTTTAGAGGCAATCAGCCCCAGCATTTT.

The CDR3 nucleotides read TGCGCCAGCAGCTTGACCTCGGGCACCGGGGAGCTGTTTTTT. This gives the protein CASSLTSGTGELFF. The chain carries TRBV5-1 and TRBJ2-2; D unclear. Trimming took off 1 base at V and 4 bases at J, with 8 bases between the two ends. The CDR3 runs to 14 residues. Per germline, CDR1 SGHRS and CDR2 YFSETQ. Full variable domain (remainder filled in from reference TRBV5-1 and TRBJ2-2): KAGVTQTPRYLIKTRGQQVTLSCSPISGHRSVSWYQQTPGQGLQFLFEYFSETQRNKGNFPGRFSGRQFSNSRSEMNVSTLELGDSALYLCASSLTSGTGELFFGEGSRLTVL.

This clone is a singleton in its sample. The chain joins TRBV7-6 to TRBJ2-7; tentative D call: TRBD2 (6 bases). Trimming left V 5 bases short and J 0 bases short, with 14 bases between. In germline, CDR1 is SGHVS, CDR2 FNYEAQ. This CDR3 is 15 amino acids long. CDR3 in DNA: TGTGCCAGCAGCCCCCTTGCGGGGAGCTCCTACGAGCAGTACTTC. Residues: CASSPLAGSSYEQYF.

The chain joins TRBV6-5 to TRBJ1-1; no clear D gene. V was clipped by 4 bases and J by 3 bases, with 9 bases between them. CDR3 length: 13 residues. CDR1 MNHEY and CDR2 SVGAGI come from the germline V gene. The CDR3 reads CASSSTVYTEAFF. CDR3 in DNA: TGTGCCAGCAGTTCAACAGTTTACACTGAAGCTTTCTTT.

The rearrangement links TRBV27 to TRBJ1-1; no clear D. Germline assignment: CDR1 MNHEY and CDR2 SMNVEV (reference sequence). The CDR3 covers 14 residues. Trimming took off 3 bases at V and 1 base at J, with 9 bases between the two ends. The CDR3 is CASSFRSRNTEAFF. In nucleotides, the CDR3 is TGTGCCAGCAGTTTCCGGAGTAGGAACACTGAAGCTTTCTTT.

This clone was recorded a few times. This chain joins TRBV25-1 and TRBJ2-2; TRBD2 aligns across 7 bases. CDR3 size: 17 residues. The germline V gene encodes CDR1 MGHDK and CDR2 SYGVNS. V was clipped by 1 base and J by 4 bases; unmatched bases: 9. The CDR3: CASSELDGWEGTGELFF. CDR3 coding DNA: TGTGCCAGCAGTGAATTGGACGGCTGGGAGGGCACCGGGGAGCTGTTTTTT.

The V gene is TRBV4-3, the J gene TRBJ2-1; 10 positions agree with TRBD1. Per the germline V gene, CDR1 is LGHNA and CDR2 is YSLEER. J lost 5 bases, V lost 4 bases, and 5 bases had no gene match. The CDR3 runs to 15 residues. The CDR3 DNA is TGCGCCAGCAGCCCCCGGGACAGGGGAGACAATGAGCAGTTCTTC. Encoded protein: CASSPRDRGDNEQFF.

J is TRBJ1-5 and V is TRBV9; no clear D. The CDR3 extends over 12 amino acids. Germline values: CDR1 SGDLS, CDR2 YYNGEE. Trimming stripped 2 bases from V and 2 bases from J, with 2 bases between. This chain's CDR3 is CASSVGNQPQHF. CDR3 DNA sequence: TGTGCCAGCAGCGTCGGCAATCAGCCCCAGCATTTT.

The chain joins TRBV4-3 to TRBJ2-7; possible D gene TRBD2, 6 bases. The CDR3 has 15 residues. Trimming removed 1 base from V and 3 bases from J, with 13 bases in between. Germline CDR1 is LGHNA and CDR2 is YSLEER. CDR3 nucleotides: TGCGCCAGCAGCCAAGGGCCGGGACTTAGCTACGAGCAGTACTTC. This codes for CASSQGPGLSYEQYF.

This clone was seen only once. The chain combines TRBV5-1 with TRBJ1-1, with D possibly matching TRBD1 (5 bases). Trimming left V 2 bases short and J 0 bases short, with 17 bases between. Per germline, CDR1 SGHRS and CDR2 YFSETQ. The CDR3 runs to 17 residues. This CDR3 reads CASSLRSPGTVNTEAFF. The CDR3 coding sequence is TGCGCCAGCAGCTTACGATCACCCGGGACTGTGAACACTGAAGCTTTCTTT.